The entry below gives a single TCR beta chain sequence along with its context. The target antigen is unknown. Per the germline V gene, CDR1 is SEHNR and CDR2 is FQNEAQ (reference sequence). The V end was cut by 0 bases, the J end by 6 bases, with 8 bases between. The CDR3 has 14 amino acids. The assay was immunoSEQ multiplex PCR, and TCRdb's table has in-frame clones only and misses some. The repertoire consists of about 97,000 clones, with approximately 83% occurring once and the leading ten covering 9.5% to 15%. Every one of the patients relapsed after autologous stem cell transplantation (brentuximab vedotin exposure was variable). Patients showed best responses of complete response, partial response or progressive disease. The source of the sample is a study of PD-1 blockade in classical Hodgkin lymphoma. Findings and caveats of the study: The drivers behind the repertoire differences, possibly disease activity or prior therapy, remain undefined. Patients were excluded if nivolumab began under 1 year after ASCT (the autologous transplant). The baseline diversity of complete responders showed similarity to that of newly diagnosed patients.

The sequence was collected from a human donor with classical Hodgkin lymphoma. The chain recombines TRBV7-9 with TRBJ2-2; D possibly corresponds to TRBD2 (5 bases). This material consisted of peripheral blood mononuclear cells (PBMCs), taken at baseline. The CDR3 region is CASSLALAAGELFF. CDR3 sequence (DNA): TGTGCCAGCAGCTTAGCGCTAGCAGCCGGGGAGCTGTTTTTT.